This T cell receptor beta chain was captured by sequencing in a study of OX40 agonist ivuxolimab in advanced cancers. At the level of the study: Prior checkpoint blockade (anti-PD-1, anti-PD-L1 or anti-CTLA-4) was permitted; approximately 44% had it. Whole-study results and caveats: Among the nonresponders, some also had low normalized T-cell clonal expansion. At 0.1 to 3.0 mg/kg and by week 6, clonal expansion occurred in CD4+ and CD8+ blood T cells.

Using immunoSEQ multiplex PCR, the repertoire was profiled, and TCRdb retains in-frame clones only, with some absent. The sample has tens of thousands of clones; around 89% are singletons. This clone was detected once. The target antigen is unknown. The material was CD4+ or CD8+ T cells sorted from blood, obtained in a trial of the OX40 agonist ivuxolimab. This receptor was identified in an adult with an advanced solid tumor such as melanoma, head and neck, liver or kidney cancer.

CDR3 amino acids: CASSSGGTSGRAEQFF. The CDR3 DNA follows: TGTGCCAGCAGCTCAGGGGGGACTAGCGGGAGGGCTGAGCAGTTCTTC. This chain links TRBV13 with TRBJ2-1; 16 bases are shared with TRBD2. CDR1 is PRHDT, CDR2 FYEKMQ, per germline (reference sequence). V lost 4 bases and J lost 9; bases outside the gene matches: 6. This CDR3 is built from 16 residues.